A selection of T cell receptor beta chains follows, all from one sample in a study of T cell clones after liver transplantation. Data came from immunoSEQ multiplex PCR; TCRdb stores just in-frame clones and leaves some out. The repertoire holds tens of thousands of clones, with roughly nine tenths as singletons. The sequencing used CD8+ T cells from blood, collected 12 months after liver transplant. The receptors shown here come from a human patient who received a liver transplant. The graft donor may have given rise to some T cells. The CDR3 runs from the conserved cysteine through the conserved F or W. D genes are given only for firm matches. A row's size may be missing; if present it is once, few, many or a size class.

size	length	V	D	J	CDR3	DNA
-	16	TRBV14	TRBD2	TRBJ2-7	CASSPTSGRAMGEQYF	TGTGCCAGCAGCCCGACTAGCGGTCGGGCCATGGGGGAGCAGTACTTC
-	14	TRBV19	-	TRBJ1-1	CASMARGRGTEAFF	TGTGCCAGTATGGCACGCGGACGGGGCACTGAAGCTTTCTTT
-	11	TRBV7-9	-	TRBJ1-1	CASSSEQEAFF	TGTGCCAGCAGCTCCGAACAGGAAGCTTTCTTT
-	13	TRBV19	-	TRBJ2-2	CASSLTSAGELFF	TGTGCCAGTAGTCTAACTTCAGCCGGGGAGCTGTTTTTT
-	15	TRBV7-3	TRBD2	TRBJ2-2	CASSPLAGGTGELFF	TGTGCCAGCAGCCCGTTAGCGGGAGGCACCGGGGAGCTGTTTTTT
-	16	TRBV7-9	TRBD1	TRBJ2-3	CASSFDRGFGTDTQYF	TGTGCCAGCAGCTTCGACAGGGGGTTTGGCACAGATACGCAGTATTTT
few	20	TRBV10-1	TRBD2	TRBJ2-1	CASSKYYEREGPREVNEQFF	TGCGCCAGCAGTAAATACTACGAGCGGGAGGGCCCTCGGGAGGTGAATGAGCAGTTCTTC
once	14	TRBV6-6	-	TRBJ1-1	CASSFGAGNTEAFF	TGTGCCAGCAGTTTCGGGGCGGGGAACACTGAAGCTTTCTTT
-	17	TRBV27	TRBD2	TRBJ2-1	CASSLRGLAGRGDEQFF	TGTGCCAGCAGTTTAAGGGGACTAGCGGGAAGGGGGGATGAGCAGTTCTTC
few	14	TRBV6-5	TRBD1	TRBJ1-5	CASSYGQGAQPQHF	TGTGCCAGCAGTTACGGACAGGGGGCCCAGCCCCAGCATTTT
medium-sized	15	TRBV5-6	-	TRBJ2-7	CASSLRGPMSYEQYF	TGTGCCAGCAGCTTGCGGGGGCCTATGTCCTACGAGCAGTACTTC
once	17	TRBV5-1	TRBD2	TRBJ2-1	CASSVWTSGEMGDEQFF	TGCGCCAGCAGCGTCTGGACTAGCGGGGAGATGGGCGATGAGCAGTTCTTC
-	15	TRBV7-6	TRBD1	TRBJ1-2	CASSPGQGIYYGYTF	TGTGCCAGCAGCCCGGGACAGGGAATTTACTATGGCTACACCTTC
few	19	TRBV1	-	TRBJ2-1	CTSSQDLSEGQGRDNEQFF	TGCACCAGCAGCCAAGATCTTAGTGAGGGACAGGGGAGGGACAATGAGCAGTTCTTC
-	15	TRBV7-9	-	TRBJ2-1	CASSFRGSSYNEQFF	TGTGCCAGCAGCTTTCGGGGGAGCTCCTACAATGAGCAGTTCTTC
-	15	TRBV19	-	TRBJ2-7	CASSIGAGLPYEQYF	TGTGCCAGTAGTATAGGGGCAGGGCTCCCCTACGAGCAGTACTTC